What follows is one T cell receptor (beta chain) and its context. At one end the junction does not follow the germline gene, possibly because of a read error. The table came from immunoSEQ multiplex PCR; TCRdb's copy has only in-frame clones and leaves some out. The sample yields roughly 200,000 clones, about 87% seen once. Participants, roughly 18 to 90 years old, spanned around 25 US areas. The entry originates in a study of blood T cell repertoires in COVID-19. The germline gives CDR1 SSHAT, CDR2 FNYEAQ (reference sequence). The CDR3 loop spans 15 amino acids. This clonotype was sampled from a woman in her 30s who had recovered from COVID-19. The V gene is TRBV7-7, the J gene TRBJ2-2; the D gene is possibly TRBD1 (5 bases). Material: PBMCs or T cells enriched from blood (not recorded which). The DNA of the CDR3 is TGTGCTAGCAGCTTAGGGGCTCAGAACACCGGGGAGCTGTTTTTT. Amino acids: CASSLGAQNTGELFF.